The 13 T cell receptor beta chains below come from one sample, sequenced in a study of cytomegalovirus exposure and HLA in healthy donors. The PCR was carried out with 60 Vbeta primers and 13 Jbeta primers. Some clones are missing from TCRdb's copy, which holds only in-frame ones; the method was immunoSEQ multiplex PCR. Among around 89,000 clones listed, over 70% were seen once. The sequenced material came from PBMCs. The receptors were sampled from a girl aged 2 to 10 in good health and CMV-seropositive.

V gene TRBV20-1 combines with J gene TRBJ1-1; 9 bases match TRBD1. Germline assignment: CDR1 DFQATT and CDR2 SNEGSKA (reference sequence). CDR3 length: 10 amino acids. The V gene end was trimmed by 8 bases and the J gene end by 10 bases; junction bases not matched to a gene: 5. The CDR3 nucleotides read TGCAGTCCCTCGACAGGGGGAGCTTTCTTT. It encodes CSPSTGGAFF.

The V call is TRBV28, the J call TRBJ1-1; D is unclear. Germline CDR1 and CDR2: MDHEN and SYDVKM. V was pared by 4 bases and J by 4 bases, with 10 bases between. The CDR3 is 13 residues long. CDR3 coding DNA: TGTGCCAGCAGTTACCGGGTTCTCACTGAAGCTTTCTTT. Its protein is CASSYRVLTEAFF.

The chain joins TRBV19 to TRBJ2-7, with 11 bases matching TRBD1. Unmatched junction bases numbered 7, after V lost 4 bases and J lost 5 bases. The germline V gene has CDR1 LNHDA and CDR2 SQIVND (reference sequence). This CDR3 is 15 amino acids long. The CDR3 nucleotides are TGTGCCAGTAGTAGCACCGGGACAGGGGGAAACGAGCAGTACTTC. Protein product: CASSSTGTGGNEQYF.

V is TRBV30 and J is TRBJ2-1; 11 bases are a match to TRBD2. Germline-derived CDR1 and CDR2 are GTSNPN and SVGIG (reference sequence). Trimming at V came to 3 bases and at J to 8 bases, leaving 6 bases not matched to a gene. CDR3 length: 14 residues. The CDR3, as DNA: TGTGCCTGGAGAACTAGCGGGAGTTCTGATGAGCAGTTCTTC. Its translation: CAWRTSGSSDEQFF.

V and J are TRBV11-2 and TRBJ1-5, with TRBD1 matching 9 bases. The V segment lost 5 bases and the J segment 0 bases; nucleotides outside the gene matches: 5. The CDR3 totals 16 residues. Germline values: CDR1 SGHAT, CDR2 FQNNGV. This CDR3 is CASSEGTGLSNQPQHF. The CDR3 DNA follows: TGTGCCAGCAGCGAAGGGACAGGGCTTAGCAATCAGCCCCAGCATTTT.

Only a few counts were recorded for this clone. The J gene is TRBJ1-1, the V gene TRBV30, with 8 nucleotides matching TRBD1. J gave up 5 bases and V 4 bases, and 6 bases lay outside the gene matches. Germline CDR1 is GTSNPN and CDR2 is SVGIG (reference sequence). The CDR3 spans 13 residues. CDR3 DNA: TGTGCCTGGAACGGACAGGGCCGAACTGAAGCTTTCTTT. Protein sequence: CAWNGQGRTEAFF.

This chain uses TRBV28 with TRBJ2-3; the D gene is possibly TRBD2 (6 bases). The length of the CDR3 is 18 residues. The V gene's germline CDR1 is MDHEN and CDR2 SYDVKM. The V end lost 3 bases, the J end lost 0 bases, and 19 bases lay between the germline ends. The CDR3 loop is CASSFLRLATPSTDTQYF. The CDR3 coding sequence is TGTGCCAGCAGTTTTCTAAGGCTAGCGACCCCTAGCACAGATACGCAGTATTTT.

The V gene is TRBV6-5, the J gene TRBJ1-5; 7 bases fit TRBD1. Trimming took 4 bases from V and 6 from J; bases not matched to a gene: 3. The CDR3 is made up of 13 amino acids. Looked up from germline, CDR1 is MNHEY and CDR2 is SVGAGI. This CDR3 is CASSWTGSQPQHF. In DNA form, the CDR3 reads TGTGCCAGCAGTTGGACAGGATCTCAGCCCCAGCATTTT.

This chain links TRBV27 with TRBJ2-7, with D tentatively TRBD2 (5 bases). Germline V gene lookup returns CDR1 MNHEY and CDR2 SMNVEV (reference sequence). Trimming took off 5 bases at V and 4 bases at J, with 15 bases between the two ends. The CDR3 runs 14 residues. The CDR3 reads CASSPRGNQYEQYF. CDR3 DNA: TGTGCCAGCAGTCCACGAGGGAATCAATACGAGCAGTACTTC.

The rearrangement uses TRBV7-6 and TRBJ1-1; possibly TRBD1 for D (6 bases). Germline V gene sequence: CDR1 SGHVS, CDR2 FNYEAQ. The CDR3 covers 17 residues. V was shortened by 5 bases and J by 6 bases, with 25 bases between the two germline ends. The CDR3 DNA is TGTGCCAGCAGCCAATCTCTGTCGGGGGGCGCAGGCCCTGAAGCTTTCTTT. Translated: CASSQSLSGGAGPEAFF.

The chain has TRBV4-1 and TRBJ2-7, with TRBD1 identical over 8 bases. Trimming at V came to 3 bases and at J to 2 bases, leaving 6 bases not matched to a gene. This CDR3 contains 15 residues. The germline V gene has CDR1 MGHRA and CDR2 YSYEKL. The chain's CDR3 is CASSQGPGQAYEQYF. The CDR3 bases are TGCGCCAGCAGCCAGGGACCGGGACAGGCCTACGAGCAGTACTTC.

The rearrangement joins TRBV7-9 to TRBJ1-3; no clear D. Germline lookup yields CDR1 SEHNR and CDR2 FQNEAQ (reference sequence). CDR3 length equals 13 residues. V gave up 1 base and J gave up 9 bases, with 10 bases separating them. The DNA of the CDR3 is TGTGCCAGCAGCTTAGTCAGCGAAGCCACCATATATTTT. Residues: CASSLVSEATIYF.

The chain couples TRBV27 to TRBJ2-1; TRBD2 matches at 11 bases. This CDR3 is 14 amino acids long. V was pared by 3 bases and J by 8 bases, with 3 bases of the junction left unmatched. Germline CDR1 is MNHEY and CDR2 is SMNVEV (reference sequence). In DNA form, the CDR3 reads TGTGCCAGCAGTTTTCTAGCGGGAGGCCATGAGCAGTTCTTC. Translated: CASSFLAGGHEQFF.